This T cell receptor beta chain was found in a study of CD4+ T cells in melanoma. This clone was detected only a few times. Other DNA sequences within the sample encode an identical CDR3. The germline gives CDR1 SGHRS, CDR2 YFSETQ. This CDR3 has 13 residues. Trimming at V came to 0 bases and at J to 11 bases, leaving 7 bases not matched to a gene. This table comes from immunoSEQ multiplex PCR, and its TCRdb copy is limited to in-frame clones, with some not included. Altogether fewer than 11,000 clones are present, roughly two thirds being singletons, with the ten largest covering 9.5% to 12%. The V gene is TRBV5-1, the J gene TRBJ1-1, with 7 bases lining up with TRBD1. The source material was cells from a culture (not recorded whether cultured in vitro). This receptor was obtained from a human donor with melanoma. DNA for the CDR3: TGCGCCAGCAGCTTGGCAGGGGGATTTGGGGCTTTCTTT. As protein: CASSLAGGFGAFF.